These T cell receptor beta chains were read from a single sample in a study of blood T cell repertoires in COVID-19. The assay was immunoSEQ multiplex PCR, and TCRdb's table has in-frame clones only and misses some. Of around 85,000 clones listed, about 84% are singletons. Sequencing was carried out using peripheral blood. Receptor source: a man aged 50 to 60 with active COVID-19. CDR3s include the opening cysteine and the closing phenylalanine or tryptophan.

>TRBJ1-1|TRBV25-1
CASSDRGRTEAFF
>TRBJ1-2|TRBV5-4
CASSNRDRGLYGYTF
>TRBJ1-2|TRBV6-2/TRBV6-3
CASSYPERGQGNYGYTF
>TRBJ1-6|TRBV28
CASSFNRGRRDRSMDNSPLHF
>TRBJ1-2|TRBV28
CASSLGTGIANYGYTF
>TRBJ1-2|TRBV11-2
CASSLTQGLDGYTF
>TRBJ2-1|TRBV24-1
CATSDPSGGSSYNEQFF
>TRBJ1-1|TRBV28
CATTTVLGGSFF
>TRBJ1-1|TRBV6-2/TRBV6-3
CASSWGTGVDTEAFF
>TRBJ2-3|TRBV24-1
CATSDFPGSSTDTQYF
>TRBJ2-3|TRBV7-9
CASSLGGTDTQYF
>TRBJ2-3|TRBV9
CASSVATRTSGLTDTQYF
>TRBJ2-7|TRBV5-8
CASSLGNRDEQYF
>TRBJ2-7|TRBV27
CASRTIQGASYEQYF
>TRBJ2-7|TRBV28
CASSLGTGTGEQYF
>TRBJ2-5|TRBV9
CASSGSGTSDETQYF
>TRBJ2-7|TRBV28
CASSLDPGLPPYEQYF
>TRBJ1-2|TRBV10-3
CAISESMSLEEVNGYTF